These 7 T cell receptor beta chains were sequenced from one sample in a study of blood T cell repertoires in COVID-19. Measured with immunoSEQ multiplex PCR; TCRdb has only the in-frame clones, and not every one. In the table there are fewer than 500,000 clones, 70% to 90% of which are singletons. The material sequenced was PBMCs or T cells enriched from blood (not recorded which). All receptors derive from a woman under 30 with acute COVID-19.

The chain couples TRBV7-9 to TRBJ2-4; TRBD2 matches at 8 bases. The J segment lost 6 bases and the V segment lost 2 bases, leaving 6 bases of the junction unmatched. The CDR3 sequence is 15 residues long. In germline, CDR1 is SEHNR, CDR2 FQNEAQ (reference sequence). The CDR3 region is CASSLREGTRNIQYF. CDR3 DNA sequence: TGTGCCAGCAGCTTACGGGAAGGGACTAGAAACATTCAGTACTTC.

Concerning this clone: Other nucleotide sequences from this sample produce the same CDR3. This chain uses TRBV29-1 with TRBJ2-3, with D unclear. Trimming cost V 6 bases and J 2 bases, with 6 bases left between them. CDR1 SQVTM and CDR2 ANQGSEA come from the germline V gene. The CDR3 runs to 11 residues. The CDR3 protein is CSVGLTDTQYF. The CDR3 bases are TGCAGCGTGGGCCTCACAGATACGCAGTATTTT.

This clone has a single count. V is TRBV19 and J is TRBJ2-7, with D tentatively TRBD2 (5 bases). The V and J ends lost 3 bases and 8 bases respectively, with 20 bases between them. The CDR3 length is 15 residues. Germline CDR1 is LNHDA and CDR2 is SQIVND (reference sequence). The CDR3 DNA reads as TGTGCCAGTAGTATTTACCTCGGCGGGTCCAATAAGCAGTACTTC. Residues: CASSIYLGGSNKQYF.

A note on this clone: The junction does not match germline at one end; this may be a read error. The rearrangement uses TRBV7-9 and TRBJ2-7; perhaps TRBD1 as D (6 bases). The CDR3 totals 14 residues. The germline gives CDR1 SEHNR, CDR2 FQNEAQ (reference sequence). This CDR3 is CASSSDSLSHEQYF. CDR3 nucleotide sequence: TGTGCCAGCAGCTCGGACAGCCTCTCCCACGAGCAGTACTTC.

CDR3 residues: CASRADTNTGELFF. CDR3 nucleotides: TGTGCCAGCAGAGCGGATACGAACACCGGGGAGCTGTTTTTT. This chain links TRBV2 with TRBJ2-2, with D tentatively TRBD2 (5 bases). V was clipped by 6 bases and J by 0 bases, with 8 bases between them. This CDR3 contains 14 residues. Germline V gene data show CDR1 as SNHLY and CDR2 as FYNNEI.

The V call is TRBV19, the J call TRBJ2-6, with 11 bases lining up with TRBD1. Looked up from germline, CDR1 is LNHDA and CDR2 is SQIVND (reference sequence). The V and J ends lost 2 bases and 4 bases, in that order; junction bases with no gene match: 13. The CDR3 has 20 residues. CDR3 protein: CASSIWSDRGQIGGANVLTF. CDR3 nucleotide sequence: TGTGCCAGTAGTATATGGTCGGACAGGGGGCAAATCGGAGGGGCCAACGTCCTGACTTTC.

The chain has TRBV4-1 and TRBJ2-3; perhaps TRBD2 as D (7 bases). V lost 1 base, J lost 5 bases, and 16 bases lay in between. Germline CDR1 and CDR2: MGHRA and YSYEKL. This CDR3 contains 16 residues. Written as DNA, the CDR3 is TGCGCCAGCAGCCAAGCTCTGGCGGGGGCAGGAGATACGCAGTATTTT. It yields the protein CASSQALAGAGDTQYF.